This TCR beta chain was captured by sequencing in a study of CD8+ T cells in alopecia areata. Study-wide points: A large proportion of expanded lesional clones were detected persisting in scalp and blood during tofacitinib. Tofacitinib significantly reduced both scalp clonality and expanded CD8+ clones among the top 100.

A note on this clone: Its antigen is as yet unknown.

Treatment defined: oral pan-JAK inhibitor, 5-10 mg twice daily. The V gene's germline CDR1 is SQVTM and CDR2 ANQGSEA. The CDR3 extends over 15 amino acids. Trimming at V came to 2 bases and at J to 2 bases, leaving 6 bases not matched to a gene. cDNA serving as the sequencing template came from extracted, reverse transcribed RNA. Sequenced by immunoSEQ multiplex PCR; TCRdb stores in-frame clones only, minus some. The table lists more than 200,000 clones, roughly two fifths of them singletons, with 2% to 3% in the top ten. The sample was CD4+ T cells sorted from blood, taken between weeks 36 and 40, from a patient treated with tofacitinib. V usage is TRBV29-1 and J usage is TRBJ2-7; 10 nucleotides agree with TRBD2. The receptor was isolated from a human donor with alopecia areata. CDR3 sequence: CSVEKLAGTPYEQYF. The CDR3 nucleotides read TGCAGCGTTGAAAAACTAGCGGGAACACCCTACGAGCAGTACTTC.